The 10 T cell receptor beta chains reported below all come from one sample, sequenced in a study of T cell responses to AZD1222 COVID-19 vaccine. Some clones are missing from TCRdb's copy, which holds only in-frame ones; the method was immunoSEQ multiplex PCR. The table has 200,000 or so clones, roughly 92% seen once. Sequencing was performed on peripheral blood, taken 28 days after the second AZD1222 dose. The receptors come from an adult who received the AZD1222 COVID-19 vaccine.

The chain uses TRBV5-6 and TRBJ1-2; 8 bases match TRBD1. Germline trimming cut 5 bases from V and 3 bases from J; bases unmatched to any gene: 9. The CDR3 runs 15 residues. Germline values: CDR1 SGHDT, CDR2 YYEEEE. The CDR3 DNA sequence: TGTGCCAGCAGTTATACGGACAGGGTTTACTATGGCTACACCTTC. It encodes CASSYTDRVYYGYTF.

V gene TRBV5-1 combines with J gene TRBJ1-1, with a possible D match to TRBD1 (6 bases). The V gene's germline CDR1 is SGHRS and CDR2 YFSETQ. The CDR3 contains 13 residues. Between the trimmed V and J ends, which lost 0 bases and 9 bases, there was a span of 12 bases. CDR3 amino acids: CASSLGGQYQAFF. Here the CDR3 DNA reads TGCGCCAGCAGCTTGGGAGGACAGTACCAAGCTTTCTTT.

CDR3 amino acids: CASSEATPGLAGADTQYF. As DNA, the CDR3 is TGTGCCAGCAGTGAAGCCACTCCGGGACTAGCGGGAGCAGATACGCAGTATTTT. The chain couples TRBV6-1 to TRBJ2-3, with TRBD2 matching over 14 bases. V gave up 0 bases and J gave up 4 bases; unmatched junction bases: 6. The CDR3 extends over 18 amino acids. CDR1 is MNHNS, CDR2 SASEGT, per germline.

V gene TRBV6-5 combines with J gene TRBJ2-1; D is unresolved. This CDR3 has 14 amino acids. Trimming left V 2 bases short and J 2 bases short, with 7 bases between. Germline V gene data show CDR1 as MNHEY and CDR2 as SVGAGI. The CDR3 loop is CASSYRMTYNEQFF. Here the CDR3 DNA reads TGTGCCAGCAGTTACCGGATGACCTACAATGAGCAGTTCTTC.

This clone was recorded once. This chain joins TRBV7-9 and TRBJ1-1; D unresolved. Germline assignment: CDR1 SEHNR and CDR2 FQNEAQ (reference sequence). The V end was cut by 5 bases, the J end by 10 bases, with 8 bases between. The CDR3 consists of 10 residues. The CDR3 coding sequence is TGTGCCAGCAGCAAATGGGGAGCTTTCTTT. Its translation: CASSKWGAFF. Combining the CDR3 with reference TRBV7-9 and TRBJ1-1 gives the whole variable domain DTGVSQNPRHKITKRGQNVTFRCDPISEHNRLYWYRQTLGQGPEFLTYFQNEAQLEKSRLLSDRFSAERPKGSFSTLEIQRTEQGDSAMYLCASSKWGAFFGQGTRLTVV.

The chain joins TRBV2 to TRBJ2-1; 10 positions agree with TRBD1. The CDR3 length is 14 residues. With 4 bases clipped from V and 7 bases from J, the junction kept 4 bases outside the gene matches. CDR1 and CDR2 (germline): SNHLY, FYNNEI. As DNA, the CDR3 is TGTGCCAGCAGTGTCGGGGACAGGGGTAATGAGCAGTTCTTC. It translates to CASSVGDRGNEQFF.

The V gene is TRBV15, the J gene TRBJ2-3; D is possibly TRBD2 (5 bases). The CDR3 contains 13 residues. Germline CDR1 LNHNV, CDR2 YYDKDF (reference sequence). V was clipped by 6 bases and J by 4 bases, with 11 bases between them. The CDR3 nucleotides are TGTGCCACCAGTACTAGTGAGGCAGATACGCAGTATTTT. It specifies CATSTSEADTQYF. The full variable domain, in which reference TRBV15 and TRBJ2-3 provide the parts outside the CDR3, is DAMVIQNPRYQVTQFGKPVTLSCSQTLNHNVMYWYQQKSSQAPKLLFHYYDKDFNNEADTPDNFQSRRPNTSFCFLDIRSPGLGDTAMYLCATSTSEADTQYFGPGTRLTVL.

A note on this clone: The sample has other DNA sequences that encode this CDR3 too. The rearrangement uses TRBV13 and TRBJ1-1; D not certain. The CDR3 has 13 residues. Germline V gene data show CDR1 as PRHDT and CDR2 as FYEKMQ (reference sequence). Trimming removed 1 base at V and 1 base at J, with 4 bases between. DNA of the CDR3: TGTGCCAGCAGCTTAGAGGGGAACACTGAAGCTTTCTTT. It codes for CASSLEGNTEAFF.

This sequence joins TRBV28 and TRBJ2-3, with D hard to call. CDR1 and CDR2 from the germline V gene are MDHEN and SYDVKM. This CDR3 spans 16 amino acids. Between the trimmed V and J ends, which lost 3 bases and 2 bases, there was a span of 15 bases. The CDR3 nucleotides read TGTGCCAGCAGTTTCTATCTGGACGGATCCACAGATACGCAGTATTTT. It codes for CASSFYLDGSTDTQYF. The whole variable domain, filled in from reference TRBV28 and TRBJ2-3, reads DVKVTQSSRYLVKRTGEKVFLECVQDMDHENMFWYRQDPGLGLRLIYFSYDVKMKEKGDIPEGYSVSREKKERFSLILESASTNQTSMYLCASSFYLDGSTDTQYFGPGTRLTVL.

This rearrangement joins TRBV6-6 to TRBJ2-3; perhaps TRBD2 as D (7 bases). The germline V gene has CDR1 MNHNY and CDR2 SVGAGI (reference sequence). The V and J ends lost 10 bases and 2 bases respectively, with 16 bases between them. The CDR3 is 14 amino acids. The CDR3 DNA reads as TGTGCCACCCGTGGGGGGGCGCACACAGATACGCAGTATTTT. Encoded protein: CATRGGAHTDTQYF.